This passage covers 20 T cell receptor beta chains from one sample sequenced in a study of T cells in Graves' hyperthyroidism and ophthalmopathy. Using RNA transcripts as the source, TCR beta CDR3 regions were amplified. Using the HTBI primer set, a first-round RT-PCR was run on the TCR CDR3. TCRdb used MiXCR to reprocess the multiplex PCR reads, holding one entry per CDR3 protein. The sample shows around 340,000 distinct CDR3 sequences, about 14% of them seen only once. Source material: blood. The receptor source for this set is a woman aged 30 to 39 with Graves' hyperthyroidism.

This clonotype was counted ten times or more. V usage is TRBV2 and J usage is TRBJ2-5; D is perhaps TRBD1 (6 bases). Germline loops: CDR1 SNHLY, CDR2 FYNNEI. The CDR3 is 13 residues long. The germline V and J ends were trimmed by 8 bases and 10 bases, with 20 bases remaining between them. The CDR3 DNA reads TGTGCCAGCCAGACAGGCCCCTCAGCAGACCAGTACTTC. Translating gives CASQTGPSADQYF.

As concerns this clonotype: A much larger clone sits a single nucleotide away, making a read error possible. The J gene is TRBJ1-1, the V gene TRBV30; 8 bases are shared with TRBD1. CDR1 is GTSNPN and CDR2 is SVGIG in the germline V gene (reference sequence). This CDR3 contains 16 residues. The DNA of the CDR3 is TGTACCTGGATACGGGGGACAGGCCTAGTGAACACTGAAGCTTTCTTT. This translates into CTWIRGTGLVNTEAFF.

This clonotype occurred a few times. The J gene is TRBJ1-4, the V gene TRBV6-1; 8 bases agree with TRBD1. The CDR3 extends over 15 amino acids. With V trimmed by 6 bases and J by 1 base, 4 bases remained unmatched. CDR1 and CDR2 from the germline V gene are MNHNS and SASEGT. This chain's CDR3 is CASSGTGGTNEKLFF. CDR3 bases: TGTGCCAGCAGCGGTACAGGGGGAACTAATGAAAAACTGTTTTTT.

This clonotype was recorded a few times. This chain joins TRBV20-1 and TRBJ1-2; the D is unclear. CDR1 is DFQATT and CDR2 is SNEGSKA in the germline V gene (reference sequence). V lost 0 bases and J lost 8, with 16 bases in between. The CDR3 extends over 14 amino acids. CDR3 loop: CSARDRLSGGGYTF. CDR3 bases: TGCAGTGCTAGAGATAGATTATCGGGCGGGGGCTACACCTTC.

This clonotype is a singleton in its sample. A single base separates this from a much larger clone, so it may be a read error. The rearrangement links TRBV12-3 or TRBV12-4 to TRBJ1-2; 8 positions agree with TRBD1. This CDR3 contains 15 residues. V shed 9 bases and J 0 bases; nucleotides not matched to a gene: 9. Here the CDR3 reads CARARDRHPNYGYTF. The CDR3 DNA is TGTGCCAGAGCCCGGGACAGGCATCCTAACTATGGCTACACCTTC.

This clonotype came up a few times. The chain links TRBV20-1 to TRBJ2-1; 7 bases line up with TRBD2. This CDR3 is built from 17 residues. The germline CDR1 and CDR2 sequences are DFQATT and SNEGSKA (reference sequence). V dropped 3 bases and J dropped 5; count of bases not matched to a gene: 16. The CDR3 DNA reads TGCAGTGCTAGCTCGGCGGGAGAGATAAGTATCCACAATGAGCAGTTCTTC. It yields the protein CSASSAGEISIHNEQFF.

The V and J genes are TRBV15 and TRBJ2-2, with 7 bases matching TRBD1. The germline V gene has CDR1 LNHNV and CDR2 YYDKDF (reference sequence). Trimming removed 4 bases from V and 3 bases from J; junction bases left unmatched: 8. This CDR3 is 16 amino acids long. This CDR3 reads CATSNPGQSYTGELFF. CDR3 sequence (DNA): TGTGCCACCAGCAACCCGGGACAGTCGTACACCGGGGAGCTGTTTTTT.

J is TRBJ1-4 and V is TRBV5-4; D not resolved. Germline V gene sequence: CDR1 SGHNT, CDR2 YYREEE (reference sequence). V was shortened by 0 bases and J by 8 bases, with 8 bases between the two germline ends. The CDR3 runs to 13 residues. The CDR3 loop reads CASSLGTEEKLFF. The DNA for the CDR3 is TGTGCCAGCAGCTTGGGGACCGAGGAAAAACTGTTTTTT.

This sequence joins TRBV4-1 and TRBJ1-5; D gene uncertain. V was pared by 1 base and J by 4 bases, with 8 bases between. Looked up from germline, CDR1 is MGHRA and CDR2 is YSYEKL. The CDR3 has 14 amino acids. Here the CDR3 reads CASSQVSQNQPQHF. In DNA form, the CDR3 reads TGCGCCAGCAGCCAAGTATCACAGAATCAGCCCCAGCATTTT.

This clonotype was seen only a few times. The J gene is TRBJ1-5, the V gene TRBV24-1, with D unclear. In germline, CDR1 is KGHDR, CDR2 SFDVKD. Trimming cost V 3 bases and J 1 base, with 12 bases left between them. This CDR3 is 16 amino acids long. The CDR3 DNA is TGTGCCACCAGTGATGAGGAGGGTTGGAGCAATCAGCCCCAGCATTTT. Its protein product is CATSDEEGWSNQPQHF.

V gene TRBV20-1 combines with J gene TRBJ2-5, with D uncertain. Deletions cut 3 bases from V and 4 bases from J, with 15 bases between. Looked up from germline, CDR1 is DFQATT and CDR2 is SNEGSKA (reference sequence). The length of the CDR3 is 14 residues. CDR3 region: CSASRLEVTETQYF. DNA for the CDR3: TGCAGTGCTAGTAGGCTGGAAGTGACAGAGACCCAGTACTTC.

In its sample, this clonotype was seen many times. The chain joins TRBV20-1 to TRBJ1-5; 10 nucleotides agree with TRBD1. Germline values: CDR1 DFQATT, CDR2 SNEGSKA (reference sequence). J was trimmed by 5 bases and V by 4 bases; bases with no gene match: 2. The CDR3 runs to 13 residues. CDR3 bases: TGCAGTGCTAACGACAGGGGGCATCAGCCCCAGCATTTT. It specifies CSANDRGHQPQHF.

This clonotype occurred a few times. The chain has TRBV6-2 or TRBV6-3 and TRBJ2-4; TRBD1 is a possible D gene (6 bases). The CDR3 contains 13 residues. CDR1 and CDR2 from the germline V gene are MNHEY and SVGEGT. Deletions cut 6 bases from V and 8 bases from J, with 14 bases between. The CDR3 loop reads CASRRGSEDIQYF. DNA for the CDR3: TGTGCCAGCAGGAGGGGGTCGGAAGACATTCAGTACTTC.

This clonotype was recorded many times. The chain uses TRBV7-3 and TRBJ2-7; 7 bases match TRBD2. CDR3 length equals 16 residues. With 6 bases clipped from V and 2 bases from J, the junction kept 13 bases outside the gene matches. Germline V gives CDR1 SGHTA, CDR2 FQGTGA. The CDR3 reads CASSYYSPTSTYEQYF. The CDR3 nucleotides read TGTGCCAGCAGTTACTACTCCCCGACTAGCACCTACGAGCAGTACTTC.

This clonotype was seen more than once but under ten times. CDR3 bases: TGCAGTGCTAGAGTACCGACTAGCGGGCGGCATGAGCAGTTCTTC. Its protein product is CSARVPTSGRHEQFF. V usage is TRBV20-1 and J usage is TRBJ2-1, with 10 positions matching TRBD2. The germline gives CDR1 DFQATT, CDR2 SNEGSKA (reference sequence). V lost 1 base, J lost 8 bases, and 8 bases stayed unmatched. The CDR3 consists of 15 residues.

This clonotype came up a few times. The rearrangement links TRBV30 to TRBJ1-1, with D possibly being TRBD1 (6 bases). Germline assignment: CDR1 GTSNPN and CDR2 SVGIG (reference sequence). With 7 bases removed from V and 4 bases from J, the gap between germline ends came to 13 bases. The CDR3 extends over 12 amino acids. CDR3 amino acids: CASLRGATEAFF. As DNA, the CDR3 is TGTGCCTCGCTTCGGGGGGCCACTGAAGCTTTCTTT.

The chain links TRBV27 to TRBJ2-7; D unresolved. Germline V gene sequence: CDR1 MNHEY, CDR2 SMNVEV (reference sequence). The V gene lost 4 bases and the J gene lost 6 bases, with 16 bases spanning the gap. The CDR3 has 14 amino acids. The CDR3 region has the DNA TGTGCCAGCAGTTCCTCCCTACGTCGCTCCGAGCAGTACTTC. Translating gives CASSSSLRRSEQYF.

This clonotype showed up many times. This sequence joins TRBV7-9 and TRBJ2-7; 7 positions agree with TRBD2. CDR3 length equals 15 residues. Per germline, CDR1 SEHNR and CDR2 FQNEAQ (reference sequence). The ends lost 5 bases at V and 3 bases at J; junction bases unmatched: 10. CDR3 in DNA: TGTGCCAGCAGCCCCCTCGGCGGCGGGAGCTACGAGCAGTACTTC. It yields the protein CASSPLGGGSYEQYF. Filled out from reference TRBV7-9 and TRBJ2-7, the complete variable domain reads DTGVSQNPRHKITKRGQNVTFRCDPISEHNRLYWYRQTLGQGPEFLTYFQNEAQLEKSRLLSDRFSAERPKGSFSTLEIQRTEQGDSAMYLCASSPLGGGSYEQYFGPGTRLTVT.

Remarks on this clonotype: This may stem from a read error, because a much larger clone lies one nucleotide away. The CDR3: CASSLAWGLRDGELFF. The CDR3 DNA sequence: TGTGCCAGCAGCTTAGCATGGGGACTACGGGACGGGGAGCTGTTTTTT. The chain couples TRBV7-2 to TRBJ2-2; 7 bases match TRBD2. Germline V gene lookup returns CDR1 SGHTA and CDR2 FQGNSA. The CDR3 spans 16 residues. Unmatched junction bases numbered 8, after V lost 0 bases and J lost 7 bases. Full variable domain (outside the CDR3, taken from reference TRBV7-2 and TRBJ2-2): GAGVSQSPSNKVTEKGKDVELRCDPISGHTALYWYRQSLGQGLEFLIYFQGNSAPDKSGLPSDRFSAERTGGSVSTLTIQRTQQEDSAVYLCASSLAWGLRDGELFFGEGSRLTVL.

This clonotype was detected a few times. The chain links TRBV7-8 to TRBJ2-5; 12 nucleotides line up with TRBD2. Unmatched junction bases numbered 5, after V lost 5 bases and J lost 4 bases. In germline, CDR1 is SGHVS, CDR2 FQNEAQ. The CDR3 spans 15 residues. The CDR3 nucleotides are TGTGCCAGCAGCGAATCTAGCGGGAGGGGAGAGACCCAGTACTTC. Protein: CASSESSGRGETQYF.